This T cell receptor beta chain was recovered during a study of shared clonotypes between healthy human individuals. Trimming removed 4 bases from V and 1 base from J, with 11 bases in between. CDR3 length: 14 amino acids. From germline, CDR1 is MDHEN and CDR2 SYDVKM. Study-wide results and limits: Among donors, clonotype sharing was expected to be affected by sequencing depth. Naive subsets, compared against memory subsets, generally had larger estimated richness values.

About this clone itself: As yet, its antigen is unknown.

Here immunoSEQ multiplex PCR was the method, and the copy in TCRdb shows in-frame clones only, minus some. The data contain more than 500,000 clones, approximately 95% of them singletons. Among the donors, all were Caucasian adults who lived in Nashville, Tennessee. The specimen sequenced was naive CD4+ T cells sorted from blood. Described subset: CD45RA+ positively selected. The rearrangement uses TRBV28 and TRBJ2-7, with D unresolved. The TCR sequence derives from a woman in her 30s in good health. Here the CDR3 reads CASSWQTVSYEQYF. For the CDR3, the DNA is TGTGCCAGCAGTTGGCAAACAGTTTCCTACGAGCAGTACTTC.